Each of the 23 T cell receptor beta chains below was sequenced from the same sample in a study of blood T cell repertoires in COVID-19. Clones were read by immunoSEQ multiplex PCR, and TCRdb kept only the in-frame ones, dropping some. The sample has 350,000 to 500,000 clones; over 75% are singletons. Sequenced sample: PBMCs or T cells enriched from blood (not recorded which). The source of these receptors is a woman aged 18-29 years who had been exposed to COVID-19.

This sequence joins TRBV7-2 and TRBJ2-2, with 12 bases identical to TRBD1. There are 16 residues in the CDR3. Germline values: CDR1 SGHTA, CDR2 FQGNSA. Trimming removed 5 bases from V and 7 bases from J; junction bases left unmatched: 8. The CDR3 DNA follows: TGTGCCAGCAGCCGCTTGGGACAGGGGGCGATCGGGGAGCTGTTTTTT. Translated: CASSRLGQGAIGELFF.

This chain joins TRBV3-1 (or the pseudogene TRBV3-2) and TRBJ1-2, with D possibly TRBD1 on 6 matching bases. The V end lost 4 bases, the J end lost 5 bases, and 20 bases lay between the germline ends. CDR1 LGHDT and CDR2 YNNKEL come from the germline V gene (reference sequence). The CDR3 sequence is 16 residues long. The CDR3 sequence is CASSPLGGGGLYGYTF. Here the CDR3 DNA reads TGTGCCAGCAGCCCCCTAGGGGGGGGAGGGTTATATGGCTACACCTTC.

This clone was observed a handful of times. The sample contains more than one DNA sequence encoding this CDR3. The V and J genes are TRBV5-4 and TRBJ2-2, with D possibly matching TRBD2 (6 bases). CDR3 length: 15 amino acids. CDR1 and CDR2 (germline): SGHNT, YYREEE (reference sequence). The V end lost 4 bases, the J end lost 0 bases, and 10 bases lay between the germline ends. The CDR3 loop is CASSLGGANTGELFF. The CDR3 nucleotides are TGTGCCAGCAGCCTCGGGGGAGCGAACACCGGGGAGCTGTTTTTT.

This rearrangement joins TRBV30 to TRBJ1-1; a weak D match, TRBD1 (5 bases). The germline V gene has CDR1 GTSNPN and CDR2 SVGIG (reference sequence). CDR3 size: 12 residues. Trimming shortened V by 5 bases and J by 6 bases, and 13 bases separated the two germline ends. This chain's CDR3 is CAWGGTSSEAFF. CDR3 nucleotides: TGTGCCTGGGGCGGGACTTCGTCTGAAGCTTTCTTT.

The J gene is TRBJ2-1, the V gene TRBV6-4, with 9 bases identical to TRBD2. Trimming cost V 5 bases and J 6 bases; bases outside gene matches: 14. The CDR3 loop spans 17 amino acids. Germline CDR1 MRHNA, CDR2 SNTAGT. CDR3 sequence: CASSLGVAGAGFNEQFF. In DNA, the CDR3 is TGTGCCAGCAGTCTCGGGGTAGCGGGAGCCGGATTCAATGAGCAGTTCTTC.

This clone was recorded once. This chain links TRBV19 with TRBJ2-6, with TRBD1 matching over 12 bases. The germline V gene has CDR1 LNHDA and CDR2 SQIVND (reference sequence). The CDR3 has 17 residues. Trimming at V came to 5 bases and at J to 2 bases, leaving 4 bases not matched to a gene. CDR3 in amino acids: CASSVGQGAAGANVLTF. CDR3 DNA sequence: TGTGCCAGTAGTGTGGGACAGGGGGCGGCTGGGGCCAACGTCCTGACTTTC.

CDR3 coding DNA: TGTGCCAGCAGCATACTAGCGGCCGGCCCCGGGGAGCTGTTTTTT. Amino acids: CASSILAAGPGELFF. The genes are TRBV6-2 or TRBV6-3 and TRBJ2-2; TRBD2 agrees at 8 bases. The trim removed 6 bases at V and 6 bases at J, leaving 9 bases unmatched. In germline, CDR1 is MNHEY, CDR2 SVGEGT. CDR3 length: 15 residues.

The chain joins TRBV28 to TRBJ2-3; D may be TRBD2 (7 bases). Germline V gene lookup returns CDR1 MDHEN and CDR2 SYDVKM. This CDR3 has 16 residues. The ends were cut back, 7 bases at V and 0 bases at J, with 17 bases in the middle. The CDR3 sequence: CASTLGGQISTDTQYF. In DNA, the CDR3 is TGTGCCAGCACACTGGGGGGGCAGATTAGCACAGATACGCAGTATTTT.

The chain employs TRBV28 and TRBJ1-1, with D uncertain. The CDR3 is made up of 15 amino acids. Germline CDR1 and CDR2: MDHEN and SYDVKM. Trimming took 6 bases from V and 2 from J, leaving 16 bases between them. The CDR3 loop is CASRAPPGLNTEAFF. The CDR3 region has the DNA TGTGCCAGCAGAGCCCCCCCGGGTCTCAACACTGAAGCTTTCTTT.

This clone was picked up a small number of times. This chain joins TRBV27 and TRBJ1-6, with D uncertain. Per the germline V gene, CDR1 is MNHEY and CDR2 is SMNVEV (reference sequence). Trimming took off 5 bases at V and 6 bases at J, with 11 bases between the two ends. This CDR3 has 14 amino acids. As DNA, the CDR3 is TGTGCCAGCAGTCCCCTTCAGGCTAATTCACCCCTCCACTTT. Its translation is CASSPLQANSPLHF.

This sequence joins TRBV18 and TRBJ1-3; D gene uncertain. In germline, CDR1 is KGHSH, CDR2 LQKENI. V gave up 3 bases and J gave up 4 bases, with 7 bases separating them. The CDR3 contains 13 residues. Written as DNA, the CDR3 is TGTGCCAGCTCACCTACTACAGGAAACACCATATATTTT. Protein product: CASSPTTGNTIYF. The full variable domain, completed using reference TRBV18 and TRBJ1-3, is NAGVMQNPRHLVRRRGQEARLRCSPMKGHSHVYWYRQLPEEGLKFMVYLQKENIIDESGMPKERFSAEFPKEGPSILRIQQVVRGDSAAYFCASSPTTGNTIYFGEGSWLTVV.

The genes are TRBV29-1 and TRBJ2-1; TRBD2 aligns across 7 bases. The J segment lost 1 base and the V segment lost 8 bases, leaving 5 bases of the junction unmatched. Looked up from germline, CDR1 is SQVTM and CDR2 is ANQGSEA. The CDR3 loop spans 13 amino acids. CDR3 residues: CSSGLVSYNEQFF. The CDR3 DNA follows: TGCAGCTCTGGACTAGTATCCTACAATGAGCAGTTCTTC.

The chain combines TRBV3-1 (or the pseudogene TRBV3-2) with TRBJ2-7; TRBD2 might be the D (5 bases). V lost 0 bases and J lost 7, with 16 bases in between. Germline loops: CDR1 LGHDT, CDR2 YNNKEL (reference sequence). The CDR3 sequence is 15 residues long. This CDR3 is CASSQDLTSGNEQYF. In DNA form, the CDR3 reads TGTGCCAGCAGCCAAGATTTAACTAGTGGCAATGAGCAGTACTTC.

J is TRBJ2-3 and V is TRBV3-1 (or the pseudogene TRBV3-2), with 7 nucleotides matching TRBD2. Trimming at V came to 3 bases and at J to 3 bases, leaving 12 bases not matched to a gene. This CDR3 has 17 amino acids. In germline, CDR1 is LGHDT, CDR2 YNNKEL (reference sequence). CDR3 nucleotide sequence: TGTGCCAGCAGCCATCCCGACCGGGAGGATATAACAGATACGCAGTATTTT. Its protein product is CASSHPDREDITDTQYF.

The chain combines TRBV13 with TRBJ2-5; the D gene is possibly TRBD2 (7 bases). The CDR3 has 15 amino acids. CDR1 and CDR2 (germline): PRHDT, FYEKMQ (reference sequence). V lost 1 base and J lost 3, with 12 bases in between. CDR3 amino acids: CASSLEGGIKETQYF. For the CDR3, the DNA is TGTGCCAGCAGCTTAGAGGGGGGGATAAAAGAGACCCAGTACTTC.

V is TRBV15 and J is TRBJ1-6, with D possibly being TRBD1 (6 bases). Germline-derived CDR1 and CDR2 are LNHNV and YYDKDF (reference sequence). The CDR3 length is 15 residues. V was pared by 1 base and J by 9 bases, with 13 bases between. This chain's CDR3 is CATSRASGGGSPLHF. The CDR3 DNA follows: TGTGCCACCAGCAGAGCTAGCGGGGGCGGTTCACCCCTCCACTTT.

The J gene is TRBJ1-2, the V gene TRBV28; 7 positions match TRBD1. In germline, CDR1 is MDHEN, CDR2 SYDVKM. This CDR3 has 13 residues. The junction had 7 bases not matched to a gene; V was cut back by 8 bases and J by 4 bases. The CDR3: CASSWGDSYGYTF. The CDR3 DNA reads as TGTGCCAGCTCTTGGGGGGACAGCTATGGCTACACCTTC.

This sequence joins TRBV19 and TRBJ2-2; 8 bases align to TRBD1. Germline CDR1 LNHDA, CDR2 SQIVND (reference sequence). V lost 3 bases and J lost 6; bases outside the gene matches: 3. This CDR3 has 14 amino acids. The CDR3 sequence: CASSIQGAAGELFF. CDR3 coding DNA: TGTGCCAGTAGTATTCAGGGGGCGGCCGGGGAGCTGTTTTTT.

The rearrangement uses TRBV6-4 and TRBJ2-3; tentative D call: TRBD1 (6 bases). The CDR3 totals 15 residues. Germline loops: CDR1 MRHNA, CDR2 SNTAGT. The V and J ends lost 2 bases and 2 bases respectively, with 11 bases between them. The CDR3 DNA sequence: TGTGCCAGCAGTGACGGACAGCTAACCACAGATACGCAGTATTTT. Amino acids: CASSDGQLTTDTQYF.

The rearrangement uses TRBV7-7 and TRBJ1-4, with no clear D. Germline CDR1 is SSHAT and CDR2 is FNYEAQ (reference sequence). V was shortened by 1 base and J by 4 bases, with 10 bases between the two germline ends. The CDR3 consists of 15 residues. The CDR3 DNA follows: TGTGCCAGCAGCTTAGGGGCCAGCGGTAATGAAAAACTGTTTTTT. It encodes CASSLGASGNEKLFF.

V is TRBV27 and J is TRBJ1-2; the D gene is possibly TRBD1 (5 bases). V was cut by 6 bases and J by 2 bases, with 16 bases left in between. CDR1 is MNHEY and CDR2 is SMNVEV in the germline V gene (reference sequence). The CDR3 spans 15 residues. CDR3 residues: CASRHPIRENYGYTF. The CDR3 DNA reads TGTGCCAGCAGACATCCCATCAGGGAAAACTATGGCTACACCTTC.

The rearrangement uses TRBV28 and TRBJ2-7; 7 nucleotides line up with TRBD1. The junction had 5 bases not matched to a gene; V was cut back by 6 bases and J by 6 bases. The CDR3 loop spans 12 amino acids. In germline, CDR1 is MDHEN, CDR2 SYDVKM. The CDR3 DNA reads as TGTGCCAGCAGACCCGACAGGGTCGAGCAGTACTTC. Protein: CASRPDRVEQYF.

The chain combines TRBV6-5 with TRBJ1-1; tentative D call: TRBD1 (6 bases). Trimming took off 6 bases at V and 1 base at J, with 9 bases between the two ends. The CDR3 has 13 residues. Per the germline V gene, CDR1 is MNHEY and CDR2 is SVGAGI. This CDR3 reads CASRQGQNTEAFF. The CDR3 nucleotides are TGTGCCAGCAGGCAGGGACAGAACACTGAAGCTTTCTTT.